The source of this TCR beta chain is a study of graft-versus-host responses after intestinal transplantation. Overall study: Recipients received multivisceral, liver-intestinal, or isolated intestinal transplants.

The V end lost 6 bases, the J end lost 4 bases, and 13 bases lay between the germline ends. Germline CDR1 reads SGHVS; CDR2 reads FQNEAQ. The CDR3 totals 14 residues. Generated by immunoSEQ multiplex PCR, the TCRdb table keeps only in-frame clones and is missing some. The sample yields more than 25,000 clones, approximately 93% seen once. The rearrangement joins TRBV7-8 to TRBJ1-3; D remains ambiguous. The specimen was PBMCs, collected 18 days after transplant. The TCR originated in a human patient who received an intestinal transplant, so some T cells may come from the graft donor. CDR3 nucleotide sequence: TGTGCCAGCAGGACTGGGGTTCACGGAAACACCATATATTTT. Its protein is CASRTGVHGNTIYF.